The clone carrying this TCR beta chain was counted at least ten times. Its antigen is currently unknown. TCRdb analysed the RACE reads with MiXCR anew, one entry per CDR3 protein. The data contain approximately 370,000 distinct CDR3 sequences, around 5.5% of them singletons. The record originates from a study of human T cells and chemical hapten exposure. Overall study results and limits: Sensitization with DPC brought no change to TCRs above 1 in 1000 in frequency.

Time point described: pre-sensitization, week 0. Regarding treatment: therapeutic diphenylcyclopropenone sensitization with weekly scalp DPC. CDR3 length: 16 amino acids. J gave up 4 bases and V 5 bases, and 10 bases lay outside the gene matches. CDR1 and CDR2 from the germline V gene are MDHEN and SYDVKM. This sequence was found in a woman younger than 30 with alopecia areata. Some clones in this sample may be carry-over from other donors' samples. This chain uses TRBV28 with TRBJ2-7; 11 nucleotides line up with TRBD2. Specimen: whole blood, collected in connection with sensitization to the hapten diphenylcyclopropenone (DPC). CDR3 loop: CASSRDSSGGIYEQYF. CDR3 nucleotides: TGTGCCAGCAGTCGTGATTCTAGCGGGGGGATTTACGAGCAGTACTTC. The variable domain in full, with the rest retrieved from reference TRBV28 and TRBJ2-7, is DVKVTQSSRYLVKRTGEKVFLECVQDMDHENMFWYRQDPGLGLRLIYFSYDVKMKEKGDIPEGYSVSREKKERFSLILESASTNQTSMYLCASSRDSSGGIYEQYFGPGTRLTVT.